The 23 T cell receptor beta chains presented below share a single source sample, sequenced in a study of beta chain features in type 1 diabetes (dated by TCRdb to between 2017 and 2018). The library was made by the immunoSEQ multiplex PCR assay. The High Capacity cDNA Reverse Transcription Kit was used to reverse transcribe all of the isolated RNA, meaning that expressed TCRB transcripts were what got sequenced. TCRdb carries this immuneACCESS record with in-frame sequences only. Its versions omit some clonotypes, under half of them owing to an unresolved V gene in the studies checked, with the rest unexplained. The sample records 200,000 to 250,000 clones, roughly 10% of which are singletons. The ten biggest clones cover approximately 1.3% of the sample. Sequencing was performed on central memory CD4+ T cells from blood. Receptors originate from a man aged 18 to 35 in good health.

The rearrangement uses TRBV11-2 and TRBJ2-7; 9 positions agree with TRBD1. Looked up from germline, CDR1 is SGHAT and CDR2 is FQNNGV. CDR3 length: 14 residues. V trimming: 5 bases; J trimming: 3 bases; junction bases outside the gene matches: 5. The CDR3 nucleotides are TGTGCCAGCAGCCAGCAGGGACAGGGCTACGAGCAGTACTTC. Protein sequence: CASSQQGQGYEQYF. Looking up the rest from reference TRBV11-2 and TRBJ2-7 gives the full variable domain: EAGVAQSPRYKIIEKRQSVAFWCNPISGHATLYWYQQILGQGPKLLIQFQNNGVVDDSQLPKDRFSAERLKGVDSTLKIQPAKLEDSAVYLCASSQQGQGYEQYFGPGTRLTVT.

This clone was seen a few times. This chain links TRBV9 with TRBJ2-6; TRBD1 matches 10 bases. The CDR3 is 17 amino acids. After removal of 4 bases from V and 0 bases from J, the junction contained 4 bases not matched to a gene. CDR1 is SGDLS and CDR2 is YYNGEE in the germline V gene. Here the CDR3 reads CASSLGDRGSGANVLTF. CDR3 DNA: TGTGCCAGCAGCCTCGGGGACAGGGGCTCTGGGGCCAACGTCCTGACTTTC.

The chain couples TRBV4-1 to TRBJ2-3; 8 bases line up with TRBD2. The CDR3 is 19 residues long. Trimming at V came to 0 bases and at J to 0 bases, leaving 11 bases not matched to a gene. CDR1 and CDR2 (germline): MGHRA, YSYEKL. This CDR3 reads CASSQDRLVAGPSTDTQYF. The CDR3 DNA reads TGCGCCAGCAGCCAAGATCGGCTCGTAGCGGGACCTAGCACAGATACGCAGTATTTT.

This rearrangement joins TRBV29-1 to TRBJ2-3; either TRBD1 or TRBD2 may fit D (5 bases each). Per the germline V gene, CDR1 is SQVTM and CDR2 is ANQGSEA. Trimming took off 8 bases at V and 2 bases at J, with 14 bases between the two ends. The CDR3 runs 13 residues. This CDR3 is CSSDPGPTDTQYF. CDR3 in DNA: TGCAGCTCCGATCCGGGACCCACAGATACGCAGTATTTT.

This sequence joins TRBV5-1 and TRBJ2-1; TRBD2 matches 9 bases. The CDR3 has 15 residues. The junction had 6 bases not matched to a gene; V was cut back by 4 bases and J by 4 bases. The V gene's germline CDR1 is SGHRS and CDR2 YFSETQ. Here the CDR3 reads CASSQAGGSYNEQFF. CDR3 nucleotides: TGCGCCAGCAGCCAAGCGGGAGGCTCATACAATGAGCAGTTCTTC.

As to this clone: This sample also contains other DNA sequences that code for the same CDR3. The chain links TRBV2 to TRBJ2-7; D unresolved. Germline V gene data show CDR1 as SNHLY and CDR2 as FYNNEI. The CDR3 totals 12 residues. V lost 4 bases and J lost 2, with 6 bases in between. The CDR3: CASSGQAYEQYF. CDR3 nucleotides: TGTGCCAGCAGTGGACAAGCCTACGAGCAGTACTTC. The full variable domain, in which reference TRBV2 and TRBJ2-7 provide the parts outside the CDR3, is EPEVTQTPSHQVTQMGQEVILRCVPISNHLYFYWYRQILGQKVEFLVSFYNNEISEKSEIFDDQFSVERPDGSNFTLKIRSTKLEDSAMYFCASSGQAYEQYFGPGTRLTVT.

The rearrangement links TRBV28 to TRBJ1-3; no clear D gene. V dropped 2 bases and J dropped 0 bases, with 11 bases sitting between them. This CDR3 has 16 residues. Germline V gene sequence: CDR1 MDHEN, CDR2 SYDVKM. The CDR3 protein is CASSLVGYLSGNTIYF. The DNA for the CDR3 is TGTGCCAGCAGTTTAGTAGGTTACCTCTCTGGAAACACCATATATTTT.

The rearrangement uses TRBV7-9 and TRBJ2-7; TRBD1 agrees at 7 bases. This CDR3 region has 17 residues. Trimming removed 5 bases from V and 2 bases from J; junction bases left unmatched: 15. In germline, CDR1 is SEHNR, CDR2 FQNEAQ (reference sequence). The DNA for the CDR3 is TGTGCCAGCAGCCCGTTAGAGGGGACAGCATCCCCCTACGAGCAGTACTTC. Encoded protein: CASSPLEGTASPYEQYF.

This sequence joins TRBV5-1 and TRBJ2-2; 10 bases line up with TRBD2. The V segment lost 4 bases and the J segment 2 bases; nucleotides outside the gene matches: 5. Germline V lookup: CDR1 SGHRS, CDR2 YFSETQ. The CDR3 has 16 amino acids. CDR3 sequence: CASSLGLALNTGELFF. CDR3 DNA: TGCGCCAGCAGCCTGGGACTAGCGTTAAACACCGGGGAGCTGTTTTTT.

This clone has just a few counts. The J gene is TRBJ2-3, the V gene TRBV5-1; possible D gene TRBD1, 5 bases. V was cut by 1 base and J by 5 bases, with 11 bases left in between. The CDR3 consists of 14 residues. Germline-derived CDR1 and CDR2 are SGHRS and YFSETQ. Here the CDR3 DNA reads TGCGCCAGCAGCTTGAAGGGGCCCGAAGATACGCAGTATTTT. This translates into CASSLKGPEDTQYF.

The CDR3 sequence is CASSLSDGRGYTF. CDR3 sequence (DNA): TGTGCCAGTAGTCTCTCAGACGGACGCGGCTACACCTTC. The chain is built from TRBV19 and TRBJ1-2; D remains ambiguous. The V gene's germline CDR1 is LNHDA and CDR2 SQIVND (reference sequence). The CDR3 spans 13 residues. Trimming took off 5 bases at V and 8 bases at J, with 15 bases between the two ends.

This clone was seen repeatedly, ten times or more. The chain employs TRBV30 and TRBJ2-7, with D tentatively TRBD1 or TRBD2 (5 bases each). Trimming left V 7 bases short and J 2 bases short, with 24 bases between. The CDR3 loop spans 16 amino acids. Germline CDR1 and CDR2: GTSNPN and SVGIG (reference sequence). CDR3 in amino acids: CASRRPGLGAPYEQYF. DNA of the CDR3: TGTGCCTCCCGCCGGCCGGGGCTGGGAGCCCCCTACGAGCAGTACTTC. The variable domain in full, completed from reference TRBV30 and TRBJ2-7, reads SQTIHQWPATLVQPVGSPLSLECTVEGTSNPNLYWYRQAAGRGLQLLFYSVGIGQISSEVPQNLSASRPQDRQFILSSKKLLLSDSGFYLCASRRPGLGAPYEQYFGPGTRLTVT.

This clone came up a few times. This sequence joins TRBV7-2 and TRBJ2-1; weak D call: TRBD1 (6 bases). The CDR3 sequence is 13 residues long. CDR1 is SGHTA, CDR2 FQGNSA, per germline. V dropped 5 bases and J dropped 10 bases, with 15 bases sitting between them. CDR3 protein: CASSRNRDGEQFF. In DNA, the CDR3 is TGTGCCAGCAGCAGAAACAGGGACGGGGAGCAGTTCTTC.

The gene calls are TRBV5-1 and TRBJ1-2, with D tentatively TRBD1 (5 bases). The V and J ends lost 3 bases and 2 bases respectively, with 11 bases between them. The CDR3 totals 14 residues. Germline lookup yields CDR1 SGHRS and CDR2 YFSETQ. The CDR3 DNA reads TGCGCCAGCAGCTCCGGGACGGCGAACTATGGCTACACCTTC. Its protein is CASSSGTANYGYTF.

This clone occurred a few times. The chain employs TRBV18 and TRBJ2-3; perhaps D is TRBD1 or TRBD2 (5 bases each). V lost 3 bases, J lost 4 bases, and 14 bases lay in between. There are 15 residues in the CDR3. Germline V gives CDR1 KGHSH, CDR2 LQKENI. This chain's CDR3 is CASSPRDRRADTQYF. The CDR3 nucleotides read TGTGCCAGCTCACCTAGGGACCGGCGCGCAGATACGCAGTATTTT.

The chain uses TRBV27 and TRBJ2-5, with D possibly TRBD2 on 5 matching bases. The CDR3 length is 14 residues. The V end lost 4 bases, the J end lost 4 bases, and 13 bases lay between the germline ends. Germline loops: CDR1 MNHEY, CDR2 SMNVEV (reference sequence). CDR3 loop: CASSSERFRETQYF. In nucleotides, the CDR3 is TGTGCCAGCAGTTCAGAGCGGTTTAGAGAGACCCAGTACTTC.

This clone was counted at least ten times. This sequence joins TRBV11-3 and TRBJ1-1; 7 nucleotides align to TRBD1. Per the germline V gene, CDR1 is SGHNT and CDR2 is YENEEA. J lost 7 bases, V lost 5 bases, and 13 bases had no gene match. This CDR3 is 15 amino acids long. The DNA of the CDR3 is TGTGCCAGCAGCGCCCGCGGGACAGACCCTGGTGAAGCTTTCTTT. Its protein product is CASSARGTDPGEAFF.

The chain combines TRBV9 with TRBJ1-4, with TRBD1 identical over 8 bases. The trim removed 4 bases at V and 5 bases at J, leaving 7 bases unmatched. CDR1 and CDR2 (germline): SGDLS, YYNGEE. The CDR3 length is 15 residues. The CDR3 coding sequence is TGTGCCAGCAGCCCCCGACAGGGGCGGAATGAAAAACTGTTTTTT. This translates into CASSPRQGRNEKLFF.

The chain links TRBV19 to TRBJ1-2; D perhaps matches TRBD1 (6 bases). The CDR3 runs to 13 residues. The V gene lost 5 bases and the J gene lost 4 bases, with 11 bases spanning the gap. Germline-derived CDR1 and CDR2 are LNHDA and SQIVND (reference sequence). CDR3 protein: CASSAGAAYGYTF. The CDR3 DNA sequence: TGTGCCAGTAGTGCGGGGGCTGCCTATGGCTACACCTTC.

There are many counts of this clone. In DNA, the CDR3 is TGCGCCAGCAGCCTAGAGCGGAGGGGAACCTACAATGAGCAGTTCTTC. It specifies CASSLERRGTYNEQFF. This rearrangement joins TRBV4-1 to TRBJ2-1; TRBD2 is a possible D gene (6 bases). Germline V lookup: CDR1 MGHRA, CDR2 YSYEKL. V was clipped by 4 bases and J by 2 bases, with 15 bases between them. The CDR3 contains 16 residues.

This clone was detected only a few times. The V and J genes are TRBV27 and TRBJ2-7; 9 positions match TRBD1. Losses at the gene ends were 4 bases for V and 3 bases for J; bases not matched to a gene: 7. The CDR3 runs 15 residues. In germline, CDR1 is MNHEY, CDR2 SMNVEV (reference sequence). CDR3 nucleotides: TGTGCCAGCAGTTCCAAGAGGGACAGGGTCTACGAGCAGTACTTC. Protein sequence: CASSSKRDRVYEQYF.

This clone showed up just a few times. This chain joins TRBV18 and TRBJ2-5; maybe TRBD1 (5 bases). The CDR3 runs to 14 residues. In germline, CDR1 is KGHSH, CDR2 LQKENI. V gave up 3 bases and J gave up 1 base, with 9 bases separating them. This CDR3 reads CASSPPQVQETQYF. As DNA, the CDR3 is TGTGCCAGCTCACCCCCACAGGTCCAAGAGACCCAGTACTTC.

J is TRBJ1-1 and V is TRBV5-4, with 7 bases aligning to TRBD1. Germline CDR1 reads SGHNT; CDR2 reads YYREEE (reference sequence). CDR3 length equals 14 residues. The junction had 15 bases not matched to a gene; V was cut back by 5 bases and J by 11 bases. For the CDR3, the DNA is TGTGCCAGCAGGCCAGACAGGGTCGGCTCGTCTGCTTTCTTT. Translating gives CASRPDRVGSSAFF.